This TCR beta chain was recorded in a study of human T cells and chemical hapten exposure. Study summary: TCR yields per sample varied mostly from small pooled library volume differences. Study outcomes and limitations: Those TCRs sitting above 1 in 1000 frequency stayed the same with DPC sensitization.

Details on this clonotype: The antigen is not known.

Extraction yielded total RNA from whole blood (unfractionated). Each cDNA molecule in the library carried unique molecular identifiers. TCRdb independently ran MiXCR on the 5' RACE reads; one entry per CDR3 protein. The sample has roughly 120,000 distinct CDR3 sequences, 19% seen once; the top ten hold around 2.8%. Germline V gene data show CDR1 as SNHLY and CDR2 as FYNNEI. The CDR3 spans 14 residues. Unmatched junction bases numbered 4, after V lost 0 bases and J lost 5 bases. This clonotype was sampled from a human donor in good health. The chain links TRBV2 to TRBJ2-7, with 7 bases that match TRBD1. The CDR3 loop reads CASSEALQGDEQYF. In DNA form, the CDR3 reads TGTGCCAGCAGTGAAGCTCTTCAGGGGGACGAGCAGTACTTC.